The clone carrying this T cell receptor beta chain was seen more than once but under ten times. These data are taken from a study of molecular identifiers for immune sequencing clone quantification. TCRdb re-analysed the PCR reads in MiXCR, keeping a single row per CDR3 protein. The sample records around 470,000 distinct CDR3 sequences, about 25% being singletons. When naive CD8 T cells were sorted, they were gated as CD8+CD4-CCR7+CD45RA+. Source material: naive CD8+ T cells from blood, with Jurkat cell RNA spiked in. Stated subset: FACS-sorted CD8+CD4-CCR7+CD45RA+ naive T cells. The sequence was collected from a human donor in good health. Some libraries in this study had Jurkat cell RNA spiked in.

CDR3 DNA: TGTGCCAGCAGCCTACTTGTGGAGGCCCCTGCAGATACGCAGTATTTT. This encodes CASSLLVEAPADTQYF. The chain uses TRBV6-2 or TRBV6-3 and TRBJ2-3; D is possibly TRBD2 (5 bases). The CDR3 totals 16 residues. Germline loops: CDR1 MNHEY, CDR2 SVGEGT. Trimming removed 6 bases at V and 4 bases at J, with 20 bases between.